This T cell receptor (beta chain) was captured in a study of blood T cell repertoires in COVID-19. About the study: Samples of COVID-19 (acute and convalescent) were obtained from the United States, Italy and Spain. T cells, B-cell-depleted T cells, or PBMCs provided the cDNA or gDNA that served as material.

As originally analysed: The authors estimated nucleated cell counts from reference gene primer amplification. The assay was immunoSEQ multiplex PCR, and TCRdb's table has in-frame clones only and misses some. From that table come the V and J calls and clone size; the DNA was used to work out D and trimming. Of 110,000 to 150,000 clones listed, nearly 85% are singletons. The origin of this receptor is a human donor in a cohort sampled during active COVID-19. Material: peripheral blood.

The CDR3, as DNA: TGTGCCAGCAGCCCGCGGGCTAGCGGGACTTACAATGAGCAGTTCTTC. Translation gives CASSPRASGTYNEQFF. The chain recombines TRBV7-2 with TRBJ2-1, with 9 positions matching TRBD2. The CDR3 has 16 amino acids. Trimming removed 5 bases from V and 4 bases from J; junction bases left unmatched: 9. Germline V gives CDR1 SGHTA, CDR2 FQGNSA.